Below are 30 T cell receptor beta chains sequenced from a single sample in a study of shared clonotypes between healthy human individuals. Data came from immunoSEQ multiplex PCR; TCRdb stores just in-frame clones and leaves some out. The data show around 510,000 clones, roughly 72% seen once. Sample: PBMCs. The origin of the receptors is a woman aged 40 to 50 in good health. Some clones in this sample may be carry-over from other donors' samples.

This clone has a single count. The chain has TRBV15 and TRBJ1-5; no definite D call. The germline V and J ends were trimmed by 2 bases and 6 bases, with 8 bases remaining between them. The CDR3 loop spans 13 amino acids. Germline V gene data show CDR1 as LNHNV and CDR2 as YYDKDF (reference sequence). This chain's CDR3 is CATSRFGRQPQHF. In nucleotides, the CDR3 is TGTGCCACCAGCAGATTTGGTCGTCAGCCCCAGCATTTT.

CDR3: CASSLEGGNEKLFF. Here the CDR3 DNA reads TGTGCCAGCAGCTTGGAGGGGGGAAATGAAAAACTGTTTTTT. The V and J genes are TRBV5-5 and TRBJ1-4; D possibly corresponds to TRBD1 (6 bases). Trimming cost V 0 bases and J 5 bases, with 8 bases left between them. CDR1 is SGHKS, CDR2 YYEKEE, per germline (reference sequence). The CDR3 runs to 14 residues.

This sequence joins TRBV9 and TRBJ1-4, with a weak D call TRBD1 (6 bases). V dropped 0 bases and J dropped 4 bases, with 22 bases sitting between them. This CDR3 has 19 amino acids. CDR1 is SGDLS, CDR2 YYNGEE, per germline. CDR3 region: CASSVAGTFSGGGNEKLFF. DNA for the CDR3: TGTGCCAGCAGCGTAGCCGGAACTTTCTCCGGGGGCGGTAATGAAAAACTGTTTTTT.

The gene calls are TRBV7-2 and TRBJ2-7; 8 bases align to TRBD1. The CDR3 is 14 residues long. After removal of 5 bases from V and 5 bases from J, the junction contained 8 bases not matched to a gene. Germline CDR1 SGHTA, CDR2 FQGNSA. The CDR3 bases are TGTGCCAGCAGCCCATATAACAGGGGGGACGAGCAGTACTTC. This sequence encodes CASSPYNRGDEQYF. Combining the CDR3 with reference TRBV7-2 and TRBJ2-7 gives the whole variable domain GAGVSQSPSNKVTEKGKDVELRCDPISGHTALYWYRQSLGQGLEFLIYFQGNSAPDKSGLPSDRFSAERTGGSVSTLTIQRTQQEDSAVYLCASSPYNRGDEQYFGPGTRLTVT.

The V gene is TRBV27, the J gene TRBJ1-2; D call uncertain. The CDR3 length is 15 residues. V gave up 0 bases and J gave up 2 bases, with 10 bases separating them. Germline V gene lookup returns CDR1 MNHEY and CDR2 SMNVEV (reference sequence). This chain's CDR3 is CASSLSLPLNYGYTF. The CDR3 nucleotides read TGTGCCAGCAGTTTATCCCTCCCCCTGAACTATGGCTACACCTTC.

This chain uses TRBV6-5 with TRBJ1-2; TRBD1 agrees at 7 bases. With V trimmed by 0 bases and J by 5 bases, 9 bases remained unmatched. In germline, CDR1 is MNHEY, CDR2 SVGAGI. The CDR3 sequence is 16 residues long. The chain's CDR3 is CASSYSLGYRGYGYTF. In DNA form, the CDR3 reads TGTGCCAGCAGTTACTCTCTCGGGTACAGGGGATATGGCTACACCTTC.

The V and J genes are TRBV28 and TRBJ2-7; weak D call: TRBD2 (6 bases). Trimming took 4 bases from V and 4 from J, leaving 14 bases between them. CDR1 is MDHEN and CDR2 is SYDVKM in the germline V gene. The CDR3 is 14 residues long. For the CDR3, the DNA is TGTGCCAGCAGTTCCTATAAAGGACTATACGAGCAGTACTTC. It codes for CASSSYKGLYEQYF.

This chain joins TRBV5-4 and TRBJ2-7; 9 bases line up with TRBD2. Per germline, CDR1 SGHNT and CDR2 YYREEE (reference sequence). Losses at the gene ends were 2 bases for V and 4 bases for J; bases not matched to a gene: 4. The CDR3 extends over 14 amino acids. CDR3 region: CASSFSAGGYEQYF. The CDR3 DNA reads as TGTGCCAGCAGCTTTAGCGCGGGAGGGTACGAGCAGTACTTC.

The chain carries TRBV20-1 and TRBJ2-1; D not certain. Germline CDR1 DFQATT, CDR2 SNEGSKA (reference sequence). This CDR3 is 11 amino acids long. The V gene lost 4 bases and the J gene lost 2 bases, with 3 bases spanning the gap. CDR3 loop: CSAKAYNEQFF. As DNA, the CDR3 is TGCAGTGCTAAAGCCTACAATGAGCAGTTCTTC.

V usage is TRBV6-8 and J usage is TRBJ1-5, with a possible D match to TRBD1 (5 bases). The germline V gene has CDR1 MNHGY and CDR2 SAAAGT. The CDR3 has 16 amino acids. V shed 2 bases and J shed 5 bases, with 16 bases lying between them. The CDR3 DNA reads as TGTGCCAGCAGTTACGGAGGCTTAAGACAGCATCAGCCCCAGCATTTT. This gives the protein CASSYGGLRQHQPQHF.

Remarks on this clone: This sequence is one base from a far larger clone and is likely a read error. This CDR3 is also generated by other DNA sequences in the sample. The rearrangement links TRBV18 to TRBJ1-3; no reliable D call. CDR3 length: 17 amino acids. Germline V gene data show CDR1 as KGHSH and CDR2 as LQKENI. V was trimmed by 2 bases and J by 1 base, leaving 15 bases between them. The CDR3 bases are TGTGCCAGCTCACCAAAGGCAGGTGGCGCGTCTGGAAACACCATATATTTT. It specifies CASSPKAGGASGNTIYF.

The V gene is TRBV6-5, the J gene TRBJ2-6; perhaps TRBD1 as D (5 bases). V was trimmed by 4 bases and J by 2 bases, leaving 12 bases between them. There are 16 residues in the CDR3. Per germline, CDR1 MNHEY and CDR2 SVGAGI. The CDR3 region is CASSSGTGTGANVLTF. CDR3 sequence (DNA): TGTGCCAGCAGTTCCGGAACAGGCACTGGGGCCAACGTCCTGACTTTC.

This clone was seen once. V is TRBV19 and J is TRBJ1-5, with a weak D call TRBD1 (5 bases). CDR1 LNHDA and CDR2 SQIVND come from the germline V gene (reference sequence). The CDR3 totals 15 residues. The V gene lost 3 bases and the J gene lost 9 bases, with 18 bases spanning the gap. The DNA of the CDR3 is TGTGCCAGTAGTATTACAACGGGGGAATTGTGGCCCCAGCATTTT. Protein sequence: CASSITTGELWPQHF.

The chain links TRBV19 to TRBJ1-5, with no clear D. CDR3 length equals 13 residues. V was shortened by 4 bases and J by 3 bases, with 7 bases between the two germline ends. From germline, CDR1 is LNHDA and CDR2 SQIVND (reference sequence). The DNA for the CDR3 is TGTGCCAGTAGTAAACGGGTCAATCAGCCCCAGCATTTT. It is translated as CASSKRVNQPQHF.

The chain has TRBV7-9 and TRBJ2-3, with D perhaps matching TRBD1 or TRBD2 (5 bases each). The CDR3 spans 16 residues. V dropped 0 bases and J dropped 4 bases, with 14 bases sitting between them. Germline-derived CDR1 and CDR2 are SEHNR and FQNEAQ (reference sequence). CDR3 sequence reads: CASSLAGQEAADTQYF. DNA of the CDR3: TGTGCCAGCAGCTTAGCGGGGCAGGAGGCGGCAGATACGCAGTATTTT.

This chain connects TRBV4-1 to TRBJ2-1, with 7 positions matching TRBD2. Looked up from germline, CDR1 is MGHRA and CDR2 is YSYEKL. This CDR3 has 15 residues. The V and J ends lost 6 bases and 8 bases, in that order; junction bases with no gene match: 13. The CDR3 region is CASRLGGRAIDEQFF. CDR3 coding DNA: TGCGCCAGCAGGTTGGGGGGGAGGGCCATTGATGAGCAGTTCTTC.

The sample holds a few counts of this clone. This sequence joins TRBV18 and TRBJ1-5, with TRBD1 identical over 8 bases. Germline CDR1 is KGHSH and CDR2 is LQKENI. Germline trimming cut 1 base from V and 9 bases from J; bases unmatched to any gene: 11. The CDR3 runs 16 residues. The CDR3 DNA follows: TGTGCCAGCTCACCACAGGGGACAGGACCAGGTTGGCCCCAGCATTTT. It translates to CASSPQGTGPGWPQHF.

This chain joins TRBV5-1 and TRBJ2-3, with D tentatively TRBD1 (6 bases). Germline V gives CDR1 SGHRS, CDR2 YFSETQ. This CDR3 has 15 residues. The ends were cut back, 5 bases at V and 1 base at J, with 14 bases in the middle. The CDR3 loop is CASRRDRPRTDTQYF. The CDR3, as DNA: TGCGCCAGCAGACGAGACAGGCCCCGCACAGATACGCAGTATTTT.

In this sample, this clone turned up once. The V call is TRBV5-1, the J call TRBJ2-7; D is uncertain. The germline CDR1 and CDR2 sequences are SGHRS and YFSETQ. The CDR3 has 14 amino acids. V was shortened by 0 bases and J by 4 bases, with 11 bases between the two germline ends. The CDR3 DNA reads TGCGCCAGCAGCTTGGTTGGGGTCGCGTACGAGCAGTACTTC. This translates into CASSLVGVAYEQYF. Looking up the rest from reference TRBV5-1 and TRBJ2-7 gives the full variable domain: KAGVTQTPRYLIKTRGQQVTLSCSPISGHRSVSWYQQTPGQGLQFLFEYFSETQRNKGNFPGRFSGRQFSNSRSEMNVSTLELGDSALYLCASSLVGVAYEQYFGPGTRLTVT.

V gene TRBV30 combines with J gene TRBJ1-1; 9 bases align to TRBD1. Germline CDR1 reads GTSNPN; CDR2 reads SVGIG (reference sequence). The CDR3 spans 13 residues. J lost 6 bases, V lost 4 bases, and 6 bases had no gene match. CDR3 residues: CAWTDRGYAEAFF. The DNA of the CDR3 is TGTGCCTGGACCGACAGGGGGTACGCTGAAGCTTTCTTT.

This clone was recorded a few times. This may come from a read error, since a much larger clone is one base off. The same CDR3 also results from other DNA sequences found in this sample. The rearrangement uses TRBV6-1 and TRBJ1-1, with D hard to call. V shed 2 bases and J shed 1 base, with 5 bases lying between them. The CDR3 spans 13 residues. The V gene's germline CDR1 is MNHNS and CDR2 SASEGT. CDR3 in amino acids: CASSEQPNTEAFF. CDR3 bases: TGTGCCAGCAGTGAACAACCGAACACTGAAGCTTTCTTT.

The CDR3 bases are TGTGCCAGCAGCGTAGGCTGGGGAGTTCGCCCCTCTGGGGCCAACGTCCTGACTTTC. The encoded protein is CASSVGWGVRPSGANVLTF. The V gene is TRBV9, the J gene TRBJ2-6, with D perhaps matching TRBD2 (5 bases). Trimming shortened V by 0 bases and J by 0 bases, and 16 bases separated the two germline ends. The CDR3 has 19 amino acids. Germline values: CDR1 SGDLS, CDR2 YYNGEE.

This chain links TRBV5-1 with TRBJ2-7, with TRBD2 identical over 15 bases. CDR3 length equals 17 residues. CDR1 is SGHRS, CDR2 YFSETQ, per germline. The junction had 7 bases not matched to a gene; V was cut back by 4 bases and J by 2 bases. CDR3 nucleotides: TGCGCCAGCAGCGAATTGGGACTAGCGGGAGGTACCTACGAGCAGTACTTC. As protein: CASSELGLAGGTYEQYF.

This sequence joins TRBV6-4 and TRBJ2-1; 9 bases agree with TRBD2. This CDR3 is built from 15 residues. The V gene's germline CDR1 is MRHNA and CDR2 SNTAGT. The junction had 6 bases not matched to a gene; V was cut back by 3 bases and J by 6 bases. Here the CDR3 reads CASSEISGSVNEQFF. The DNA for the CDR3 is TGTGCCAGCAGTGAAATTAGCGGGAGTGTCAATGAGCAGTTCTTC.

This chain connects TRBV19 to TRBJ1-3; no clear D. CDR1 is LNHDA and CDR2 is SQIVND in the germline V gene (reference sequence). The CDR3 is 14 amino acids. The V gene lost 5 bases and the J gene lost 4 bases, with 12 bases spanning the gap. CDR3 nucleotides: TGTGCCAGTAGTCTCCTGGACGGAGGAAACACCATATATTTT. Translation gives CASSLLDGGNTIYF.

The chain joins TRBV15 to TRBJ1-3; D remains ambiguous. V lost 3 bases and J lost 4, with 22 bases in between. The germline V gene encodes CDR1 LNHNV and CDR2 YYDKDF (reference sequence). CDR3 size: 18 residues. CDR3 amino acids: CATSRTVNLALSGNTIYF. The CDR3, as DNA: TGTGCCACCAGCAGGACGGTCAACCTTGCATTGTCGGGAAACACCATATATTTT.

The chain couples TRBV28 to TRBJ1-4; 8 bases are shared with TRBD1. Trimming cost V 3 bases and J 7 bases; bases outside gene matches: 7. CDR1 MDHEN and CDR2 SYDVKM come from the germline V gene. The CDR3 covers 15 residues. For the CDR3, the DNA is TGTGCCAGCAGTTTGGCTCGGACAGGGAGTGAAAAACTGTTTTTT. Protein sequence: CASSLARTGSEKLFF.

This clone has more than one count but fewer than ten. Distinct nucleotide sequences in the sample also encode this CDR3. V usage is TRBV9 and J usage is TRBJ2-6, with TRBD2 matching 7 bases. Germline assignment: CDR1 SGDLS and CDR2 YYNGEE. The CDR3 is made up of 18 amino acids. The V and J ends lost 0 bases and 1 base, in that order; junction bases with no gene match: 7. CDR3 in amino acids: CASSVVGSGRSGANVLTF. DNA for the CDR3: TGTGCCAGCAGCGTAGTCGGTAGCGGGCGTTCTGGGGCCAACGTCCTGACTTTC.

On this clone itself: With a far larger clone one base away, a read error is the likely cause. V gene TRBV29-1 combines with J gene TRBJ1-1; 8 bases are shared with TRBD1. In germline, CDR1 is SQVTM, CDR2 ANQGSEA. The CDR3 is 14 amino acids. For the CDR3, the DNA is TGCAGCGCCGCTGACAGGGGAGAGTACACTGAAGCTCTCTTT. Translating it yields CSAADRGEYTEALF.

CDR3 protein: CSVGREWYNEQFF. CDR3 nucleotide sequence: TGCAGCGTTGGGCGGGAGTGGTACAATGAGCAGTTCTTC. The rearrangement uses TRBV29-1 and TRBJ2-1; the match to TRBD2 covers 7 bases. In germline, CDR1 is SQVTM, CDR2 ANQGSEA. V shed 4 bases, J shed 4 bases, and the junction held 4 bases outside the gene matches. The CDR3 length is 13 residues.